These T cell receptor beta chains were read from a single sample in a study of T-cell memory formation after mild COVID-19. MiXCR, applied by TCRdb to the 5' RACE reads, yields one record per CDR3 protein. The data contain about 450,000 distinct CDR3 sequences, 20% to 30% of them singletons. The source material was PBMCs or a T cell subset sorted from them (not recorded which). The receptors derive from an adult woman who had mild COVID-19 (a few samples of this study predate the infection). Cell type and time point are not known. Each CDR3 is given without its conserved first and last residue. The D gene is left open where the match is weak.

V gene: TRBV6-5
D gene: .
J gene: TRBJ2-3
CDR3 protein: ASSYGTTDTQY

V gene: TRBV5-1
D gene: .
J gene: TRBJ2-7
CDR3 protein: ASSITQGEVEQY

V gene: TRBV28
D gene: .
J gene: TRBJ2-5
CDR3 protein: ASRPLGSQETQY

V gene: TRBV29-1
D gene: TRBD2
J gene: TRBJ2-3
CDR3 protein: SVEGSGGLSIGTQY

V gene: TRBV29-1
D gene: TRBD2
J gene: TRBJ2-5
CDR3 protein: SVRFLLAASGQETQY

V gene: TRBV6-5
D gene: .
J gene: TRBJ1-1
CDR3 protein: ASSYAVTGGEAF

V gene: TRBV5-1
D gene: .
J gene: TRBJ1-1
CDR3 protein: ASSLARTGRANTEAF

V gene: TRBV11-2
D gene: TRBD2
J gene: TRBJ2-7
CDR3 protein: ASSTPSGSSSEQY

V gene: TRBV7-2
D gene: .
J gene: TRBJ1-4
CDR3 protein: ASSFGAGTNEKLF

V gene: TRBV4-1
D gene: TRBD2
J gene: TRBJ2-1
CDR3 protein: ASSQETGGIREQF

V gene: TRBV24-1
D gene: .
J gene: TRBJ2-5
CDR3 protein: ATSSEEETQY

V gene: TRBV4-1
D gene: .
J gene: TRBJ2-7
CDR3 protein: ASSQAPAPARDEQY

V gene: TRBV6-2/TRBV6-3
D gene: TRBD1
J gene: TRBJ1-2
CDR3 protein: ASSPTGARGYT

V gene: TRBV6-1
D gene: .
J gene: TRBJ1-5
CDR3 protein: ASSDPDRPQH

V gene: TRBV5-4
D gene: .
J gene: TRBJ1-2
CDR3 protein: ASSLGQGGNGYT

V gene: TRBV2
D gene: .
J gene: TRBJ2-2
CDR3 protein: ASSGSGELF

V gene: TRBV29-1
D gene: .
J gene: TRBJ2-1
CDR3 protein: SVEVHEQF

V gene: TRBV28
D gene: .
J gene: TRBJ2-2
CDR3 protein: ASSRRQGLGELF

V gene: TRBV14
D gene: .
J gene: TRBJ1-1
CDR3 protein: ASSQKGPRLRGEAF

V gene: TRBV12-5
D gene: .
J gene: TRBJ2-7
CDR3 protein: ASGLVSLSYEQY

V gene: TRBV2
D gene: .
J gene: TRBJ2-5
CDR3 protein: ASSEMSEQETQY

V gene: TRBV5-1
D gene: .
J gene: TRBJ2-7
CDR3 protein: ASSLVPEFNYEQY

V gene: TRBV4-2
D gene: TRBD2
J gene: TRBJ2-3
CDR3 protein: ASSLGTTGKTDTQY

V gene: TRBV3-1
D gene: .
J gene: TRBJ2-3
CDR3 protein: ASSLRAATDTQY

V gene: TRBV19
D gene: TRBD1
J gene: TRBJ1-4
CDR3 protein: ASRAGTGNEKLF

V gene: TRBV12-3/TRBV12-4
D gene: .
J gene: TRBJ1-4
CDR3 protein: ASSFTTSNEKLF

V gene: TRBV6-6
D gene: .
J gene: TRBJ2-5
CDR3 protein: ASSYTLRDDMRETQY

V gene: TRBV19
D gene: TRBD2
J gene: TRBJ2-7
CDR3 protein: ASSIFSGSTHEQY

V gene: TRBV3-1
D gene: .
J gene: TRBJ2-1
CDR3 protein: ASSQVGNYNEQF

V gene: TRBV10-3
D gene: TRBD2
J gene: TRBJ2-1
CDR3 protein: AFGGGDHEQF

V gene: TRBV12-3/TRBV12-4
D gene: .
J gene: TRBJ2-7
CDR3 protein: ASSLGGQVIREQY

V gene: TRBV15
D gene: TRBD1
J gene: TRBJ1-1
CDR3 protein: ATSGATGGWNTEAF

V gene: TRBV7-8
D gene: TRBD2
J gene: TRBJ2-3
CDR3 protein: ASSLVEAGLAGTDTQY

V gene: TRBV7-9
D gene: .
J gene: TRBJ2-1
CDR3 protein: ASSLEGVGNEQF

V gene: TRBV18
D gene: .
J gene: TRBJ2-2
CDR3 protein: ASSPPSGELF

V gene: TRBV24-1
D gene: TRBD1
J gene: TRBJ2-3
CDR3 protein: ATSDPIGTGTDTQY

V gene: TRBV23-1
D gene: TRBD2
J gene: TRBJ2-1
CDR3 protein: ASSQPGASGGAIYNEQF

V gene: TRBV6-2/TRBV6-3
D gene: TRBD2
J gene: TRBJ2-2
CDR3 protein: ASSPRQGLAGLTGELF

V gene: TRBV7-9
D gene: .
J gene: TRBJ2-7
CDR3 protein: ASSLDAASYEQY

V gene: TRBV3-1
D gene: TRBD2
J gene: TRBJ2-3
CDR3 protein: ASSQGEGYTQY

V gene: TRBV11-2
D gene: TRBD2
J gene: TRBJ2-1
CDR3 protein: ASSLVGSGPYNEQF

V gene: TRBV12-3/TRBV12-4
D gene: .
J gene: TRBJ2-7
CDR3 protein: ASSRDPRIYEQY

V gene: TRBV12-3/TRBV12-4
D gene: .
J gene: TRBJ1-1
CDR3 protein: ASSPAWVLMNTEAF

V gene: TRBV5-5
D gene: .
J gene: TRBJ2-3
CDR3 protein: ASSLAGVPRTDTQY

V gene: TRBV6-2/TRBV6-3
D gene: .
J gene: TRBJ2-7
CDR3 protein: ASSSTQYEQY